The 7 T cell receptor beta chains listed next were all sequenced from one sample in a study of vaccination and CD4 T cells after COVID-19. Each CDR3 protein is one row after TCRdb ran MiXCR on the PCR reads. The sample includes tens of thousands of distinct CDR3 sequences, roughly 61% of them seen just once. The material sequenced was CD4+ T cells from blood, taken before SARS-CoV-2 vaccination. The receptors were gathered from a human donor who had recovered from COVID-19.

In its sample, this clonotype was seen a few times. CDR3 in amino acids: CASSGGLRGTEAFF. Here the CDR3 DNA reads TGTGCCAGCAGTGGTGGACTGCGGGGCACTGAAGCTTTCTTT. The rearrangement links TRBV2 to TRBJ1-1; D is uncertain. The V gene's germline CDR1 is SNHLY and CDR2 FYNNEI. V was shortened by 4 bases and J by 4 bases, with 13 bases between the two germline ends. This CDR3 region has 14 residues. Based on the CDR3 plus reference TRBV2 and TRBJ1-1, the full variable domain is EPEVTQTPSHQVTQMGQEVILRCVPISNHLYFYWYRQILGQKVEFLVSFYNNEISEKSEIFDDQFSVERPDGSNFTLKIRSTKLEDSAMYFCASSGGLRGTEAFFGQGTRLTVV.

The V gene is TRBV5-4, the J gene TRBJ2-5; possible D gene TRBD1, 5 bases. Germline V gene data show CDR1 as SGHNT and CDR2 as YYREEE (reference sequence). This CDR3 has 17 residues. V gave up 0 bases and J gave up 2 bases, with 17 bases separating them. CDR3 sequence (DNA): TGTGCCAGCAGCTTGGTTGGCCCAGGGCACGGACAAGAGACCCAGTACTTC. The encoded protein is CASSLVGPGHGQETQYF.

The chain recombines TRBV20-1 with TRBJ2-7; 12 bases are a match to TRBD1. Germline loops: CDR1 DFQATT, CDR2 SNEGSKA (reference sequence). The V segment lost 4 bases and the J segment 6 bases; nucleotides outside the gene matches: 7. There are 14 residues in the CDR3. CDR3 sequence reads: CSATKGQGAGEQYF. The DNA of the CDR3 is TGCAGTGCTACCAAGGGACAGGGGGCGGGCGAGCAGTACTTC.

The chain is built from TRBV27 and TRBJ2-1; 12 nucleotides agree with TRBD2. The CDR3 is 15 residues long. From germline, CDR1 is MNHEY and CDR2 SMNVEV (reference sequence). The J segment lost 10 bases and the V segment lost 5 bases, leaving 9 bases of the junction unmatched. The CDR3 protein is CASSIRTSGTVEQFF. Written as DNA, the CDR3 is TGTGCCAGCAGTATCCGGACTAGCGGGACAGTCGAGCAGTTCTTC.

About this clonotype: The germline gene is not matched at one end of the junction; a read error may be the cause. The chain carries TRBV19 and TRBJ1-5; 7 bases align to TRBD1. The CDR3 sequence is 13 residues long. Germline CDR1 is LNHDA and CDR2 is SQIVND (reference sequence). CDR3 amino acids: CASSVDRDQPQHF. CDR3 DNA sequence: TGTGCCAGTAGTGTAGACAGGGACCAGCCCCAGCATTTT.

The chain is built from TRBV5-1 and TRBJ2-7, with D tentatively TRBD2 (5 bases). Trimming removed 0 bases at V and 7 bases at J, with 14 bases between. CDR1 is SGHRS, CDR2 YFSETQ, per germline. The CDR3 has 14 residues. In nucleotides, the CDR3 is TGCGCCAGCAGCTTGGATTCCAAACCGGGGGAGCAGTACTTC. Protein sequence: CASSLDSKPGEQYF. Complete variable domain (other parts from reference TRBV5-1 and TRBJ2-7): KAGVTQTPRYLIKTRGQQVTLSCSPISGHRSVSWYQQTPGQGLQFLFEYFSETQRNKGNFPGRFSGRQFSNSRSEMNVSTLELGDSALYLCASSLDSKPGEQYFGPGTRLTVT.

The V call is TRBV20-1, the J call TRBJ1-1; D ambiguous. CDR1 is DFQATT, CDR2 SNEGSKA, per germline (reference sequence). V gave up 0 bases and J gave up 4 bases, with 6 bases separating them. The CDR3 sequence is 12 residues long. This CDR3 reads CSAREGSTEAFF. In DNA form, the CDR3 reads TGCAGTGCTAGAGAAGGGTCCACTGAAGCTTTCTTT.